The 11 T cell receptor beta chains below come from one sample, sequenced in a study of monozygotic twins with inflammatory bowel disease. From its re-call of the 5' RACE reads, TCRdb lists each CDR3 protein once, without DNA. The sample table includes approximately 390,000 distinct CDR3 sequences. The material sequenced was blood. The source is a human donor with ulcerative colitis or Crohn's disease, or a healthy co-twin of an affected twin (not recorded which).

The V and J genes are TRBV5-1 and TRBJ2-5; without DNA, the TCRdb call of TRBD1 cannot be checked. Germline V gene lookup returns CDR1 SGHRS and CDR2 YFSETQ. This CDR3 comprises 14 residues. The CDR3 loop is CASSLQGARETQYF.

The chain couples TRBV4-1 to TRBJ2-5; checking the TCRdb D call of TRBD1 is not possible without DNA. In germline, CDR1 is MGHRA, CDR2 YSYEKL. The CDR3 extends over 14 amino acids. The CDR3 here is CASSQAGAEETQYF.

This chain connects TRBV29-1 to TRBJ2-3; TCRdb outputs TRBD1, but without DNA this stays unchecked. Germline loops: CDR1 SQVTM, CDR2 ANQGSEA. This CDR3 contains 13 residues. The CDR3 loop is CSVEAGPTDTQYF.

The V and J genes are TRBV29-1 and TRBJ2-1. Per the germline V gene, CDR1 is SQVTM and CDR2 is ANQGSEA. The CDR3 length is 13 residues. The CDR3 reads CSVGQNSYNEQFF.

The chain recombines TRBV9 with TRBJ2-1; TCRdb calls TRBD1, which cannot be checked without DNA. The CDR3 loop spans 14 amino acids. Germline V gene lookup returns CDR1 SGDLS and CDR2 YYNGEE. CDR3: CASERLGAHNEQFF.

V usage is TRBV5-5 and J usage is TRBJ2-1; checking the TCRdb D call of TRBD2 is not possible without DNA. CDR1 is SGHKS and CDR2 is YYEKEE in the germline V gene (reference sequence). The CDR3 consists of 17 residues. CDR3 protein: CASSLAAGTSGYNEQFF.

The V gene is TRBV20-1, the J gene TRBJ2-2. The CDR3 runs to 15 residues. The germline V gene has CDR1 DFQATT and CDR2 SNEGSKA (reference sequence). The CDR3 sequence is CSATSRISNTGELFF.

The chain employs TRBV7-9 and TRBJ2-1; TCRdb's D gene call, TRBD2, goes unchecked for lack of DNA. The CDR3 runs 15 residues. Germline lookup yields CDR1 SEHNR and CDR2 FQNEAQ (reference sequence). The chain's CDR3 is CASSFREYSYNEQFF.

The genes are TRBV10-3 and TRBJ2-7; TCRdb's D gene call, TRBD1, goes unchecked for lack of DNA. The germline V gene encodes CDR1 ENHRY and CDR2 SYGVKD. The CDR3 runs to 14 residues. The CDR3 sequence is CAISIGGGQYEQYF.

CDR3 sequence: CASSSTTSGVYNEQFF. This sequence joins TRBV7-6 and TRBJ2-1; TCRdb names TRBD2, which stays unverified in the absence of DNA. CDR1 and CDR2 from the germline V gene are SGHVS and FNYEAQ. The CDR3 loop spans 16 amino acids.

V is TRBV5-1 and J is TRBJ2-7; the D call from TCRdb, TRBD1, cannot be confirmed without DNA. CDR1 is SGHRS and CDR2 is YFSETQ in the germline V gene. The CDR3 contains 13 residues. The CDR3 is CASSLLRGHEQYF.